The next 12 T cell receptor beta chains were all read from a single sample in a study of cytomegalovirus exposure and HLA in healthy donors. The PCR employed 60 Vbeta primers together with 13 Jbeta primers. Here immunoSEQ multiplex PCR was the method, and the copy in TCRdb shows in-frame clones only, minus some. The table records about 120,000 clones, 77% of them present only once. What was sequenced was PBMCs. The receptors come from a man aged 18-30 years in good health and CMV-seropositive.

About this clone itself: Other nucleotide sequences in the sample specify the same CDR3. This rearrangement joins TRBV28 to TRBJ2-7; weak D call: TRBD2 (5 bases). There are 13 residues in the CDR3. From germline, CDR1 is MDHEN and CDR2 SYDVKM. V was trimmed by 2 bases and J by 3 bases, leaving 8 bases between them. In DNA, the CDR3 is TGTGCCAGCAGTTTACGGGAAATCTACGAGCAGTACTTC. Translated: CASSLREIYEQYF.

The chain combines TRBV5-4 with TRBJ2-3; D may be TRBD2 (6 bases). The V and J ends lost 0 bases and 4 bases respectively, with 15 bases between them. The CDR3 totals 16 residues. The germline V gene has CDR1 SGHNT and CDR2 YYREEE (reference sequence). CDR3 sequence (DNA): TGTGCCAGCAGCTTGGGGGGACTGGGATACTCAGATACGCAGTATTTT. Translated: CASSLGGLGYSDTQYF. Full variable domain (outside the CDR3, taken from reference TRBV5-4 and TRBJ2-3): ETGVTQSPTHLIKTRGQQVTLRCSSQSGHNTVSWYQQALGQGPQFIFQYYREEENGRGNFPPRFSGLQFPNYSSELNVNALELDDSALYLCASSLGGLGYSDTQYFGPGTRLTVL.

This clone was detected a few times. This chain joins TRBV5-1 and TRBJ1-1; 8 bases agree with TRBD1. Trimming cost V 1 base and J 7 bases; bases outside gene matches: 6. Germline CDR1 and CDR2: SGHRS and YFSETQ. The CDR3 has 14 residues. The CDR3 loop reads CASSLTGGVGEAFF. Written as DNA, the CDR3 is TGCGCCAGCAGCTTGACAGGGGGAGTAGGTGAAGCTTTCTTT.

This clone was observed once. V gene TRBV19 combines with J gene TRBJ1-1; D perhaps matches TRBD1 (5 bases). Trimming removed 1 base from V and 3 bases from J, with 12 bases in between. In germline, CDR1 is LNHDA, CDR2 SQIVND (reference sequence). The CDR3 covers 15 residues. The CDR3 loop is CASSIVGAIDTEAFF. The CDR3 DNA follows: TGTGCCAGTAGTATAGTAGGGGCTATCGACACTGAAGCTTTCTTT.

V usage is TRBV29-1 and J usage is TRBJ2-1, with unresolved D. The CDR3 length is 16 residues. Germline-derived CDR1 and CDR2 are SQVTM and ANQGSEA. V gave up 0 bases and J gave up 0 bases, with 12 bases separating them. The CDR3 reads CSVEDGSPSSYNEQFF. The CDR3, as DNA: TGCAGCGTTGAAGATGGTAGCCCGAGCTCCTACAATGAGCAGTTCTTC.

This chain uses TRBV6-1 with TRBJ2-5, with 10 bases identical to TRBD2. The DNA end is more similar to TRBJ2-7, so the J call may be wrong. This CDR3 has 15 amino acids. Looked up from germline, CDR1 is MNHNS and CDR2 is SASEGT. The CDR3 reads CASSESWTSGYEQYF. CDR3 sequence (DNA): TGTGCCAGCAGTGAATCGTGGACTAGCGGCTACGAGCAGTACTTC.

CDR3 nucleotides: TGCGCCAGCAGCTTGGGACAGGAGTGGAGGCATGAGCAGTTCTTC. Protein product: CASSLGQEWRHEQFF. The V call is TRBV5-1, the J call TRBJ2-1; maybe TRBD1 (6 bases). Trimming cost V 0 bases and J 8 bases, with 15 bases left between them. Germline lookup yields CDR1 SGHRS and CDR2 YFSETQ. The CDR3 length is 15 residues.

The genes are TRBV30 and TRBJ1-1; D perhaps matches TRBD1 (5 bases). The CDR3 spans 12 residues. Germline values: CDR1 GTSNPN, CDR2 SVGIG (reference sequence). V shed 5 bases and J shed 4 bases, with 11 bases lying between them. CDR3 DNA sequence: TGTGCCTGGGACCGGGGGACCACTGAAGCTTTCTTT. Protein sequence: CAWDRGTTEAFF. Together with reference TRBV30 and TRBJ1-1, the CDR3 gives the full variable domain: SQTIHQWPATLVQPVGSPLSLECTVEGTSNPNLYWYRQAAGRGLQLLFYSVGIGQISSEVPQNLSASRPQDRQFILSSKKLLLSDSGFYLCAWDRGTTEAFFGQGTRLTVV.

This clone showed up just a few times. The genes are TRBV13 and TRBJ2-2; D ambiguous. Trimming stripped 3 bases from V and 4 bases from J, with 6 bases between. This CDR3 region has 13 residues. Per germline, CDR1 PRHDT and CDR2 FYEKMQ (reference sequence). This CDR3 reads CASSLVSTGELFF. DNA for the CDR3: TGTGCCAGCAGCTTGGTGAGCACCGGGGAGCTGTTTTTT.

The V gene is TRBV6-5, the J gene TRBJ1-6; a weak D match, TRBD1 (6 bases). Germline V gene data show CDR1 as MNHEY and CDR2 as SVGAGI. There are 15 residues in the CDR3. Trimming took off 6 bases at V and 6 bases at J, with 15 bases between the two ends. The CDR3 bases are TGTGCCAGCAGGAAGGAACAGGGTTCTAATTCACCCCTCCACTTT. It is translated as CASRKEQGSNSPLHF.

The CDR3 DNA sequence: TGTGCCAGCAGTTTACGGGACAGGATAACCTACGAGCAGTACTTC. Its translation: CASSLRDRITYEQYF. This chain uses TRBV28 with TRBJ2-7; 8 nucleotides align to TRBD1. Germline trimming cut 2 bases from V and 2 bases from J; bases unmatched to any gene: 5. This CDR3 has 15 amino acids. Germline V gene data show CDR1 as MDHEN and CDR2 as SYDVKM.

This clone appeared a few times. The J gene is TRBJ2-2, the V gene TRBV15; the D gene is possibly TRBD1 (7 bases). Germline V gives CDR1 LNHNV, CDR2 YYDKDF (reference sequence). Deletions cut 3 bases from V and 6 bases from J, with 17 bases between. This CDR3 comprises 16 residues. CDR3 loop: CATSSPGQGDSGELFF. Written as DNA, the CDR3 is TGTGCCACCAGCAGCCCGGGGCAGGGGGACTCCGGGGAGCTGTTTTTT. The full variable domain, in which reference TRBV15 and TRBJ2-2 provide the parts outside the CDR3, is DAMVIQNPRYQVTQFGKPVTLSCSQTLNHNVMYWYQQKSSQAPKLLFHYYDKDFNNEADTPDNFQSRRPNTSFCFLDIRSPGLGDTAMYLCATSSPGQGDSGELFFGEGSRLTVL.